The rows below give T cell receptor beta chains drawn from one sample of a study of T cell responses to AZD1222 COVID-19 vaccine. Only in-frame clones appear in the TCRdb table, and some are missing; sequencing was by immunoSEQ multiplex PCR. The repertoire holds 55,000 to 60,000 clones, approximately 85% seen once, with about 21% in the top ten. Sequencing used peripheral blood, obtained on day 0 of MenACWY control vaccination. The receptors come from an adult in good health. Each CDR3 is given with its conserved first and last residue. The order of the fields is D gene, clone size, V gene, J gene, CDR3 protein, CDR3 DNA. A D gene is named only where the DNA matches it firmly. Some rows mark clone size as missing; the rest say once, few, many or name a class of expanded clone.

>TRBD1|NA|TRBV28|TRBJ1-4
CASSGPGTGKGEKLFF
TGTGCCAGCAGTGGACCCGGGACAGGGAAGGGTGAAAAACTGTTTTTT
>TRBD2|NA|TRBV29-1|TRBJ2-1
CSVDSGRGVNEQFF
TGCAGCGTTGATAGCGGGAGAGGGGTCAATGAGCAGTTCTTC
>TRBD1|NA|TRBV7-6|TRBJ1-5
CASSLAGGRYSNQPQHF
TGTGCCAGCAGCTTAGCAGGGGGCAGGTATAGCAATCAGCCCCAGCATTTT
>TRBD2|few|TRBV3-1/TRBV3-2|TRBJ2-5
CASSQDGTSRETQYF
TGTGCCAGCAGCCAAGATGGGACTAGCCGGGAGACCCAGTACTTC
>TRBD1|NA|TRBV6-5|TRBJ2-2
CASRDRGRGTGELFF
TGTGCCAGCAGGGACAGGGGGCGCGGCACCGGGGAGCTGTTTTTT
>TRBD1|NA|TRBV4-1|TRBJ1-5
CASSPDRGGNQPQHF
TGCGCCAGCAGTCCAGACAGGGGGGGCAATCAGCCCCAGCATTTT
>TRBD1|NA|TRBV7-2|TRBJ1-1
CASSIRQGQNTEAFF
TGTGCCAGCAGCATACGACAGGGTCAGAACACTGAAGCTTTCTTT
>TRBD2|few|TRBV30|TRBJ2-7
CAWSVPLAGGAYEQYF
TGTGCCTGGAGTGTACCACTAGCGGGAGGGGCCTACGAGCAGTACTTC
>TRBD2|few|TRBV25-1|TRBJ2-7
CASSEYRGGAGGAAEQYF
TGTGCCAGCAGTGAATACAGGGGCGGAGCGGGAGGCGCGGCCGAGCAGTACTTC
>NA|NA|TRBV7-9|TRBJ1-1
CASSQNDQGTEAFF
TGTGCCAGCAGCCAAAATGATCAGGGGACTGAAGCTTTCTTT
>NA|NA|TRBV19|TRBJ2-5
CASSRGEQETQYF
TGTGCCAGTAGTAGAGGGGAGCAAGAGACCCAGTACTTC
>NA|NA|TRBV20-1|TRBJ2-5
CSASPPGLPTEYF
TGCAGTGCTAGTCCGCCGGGACTTCCCACCGAGTACTTC
>NA|NA|TRBV11-2|TRBJ1-5
CASSLYGGGNQPQHF
TGTGCCAGCAGCTTATATGGTGGGGGCAATCAGCCCCAGCATTTT
>TRBD2|NA|TRBV7-9|TRBJ2-5
CASSSIATAGDFQETQYF
TGTGCCAGCAGCTCGATCGCGACGGCGGGGGATTTCCAAGAGACCCAGTACTTC
>TRBD2|once|TRBV28|TRBJ2-3
CASSLWASGVDTQYF
TGTGCCAGCAGTTTATGGGCTAGCGGGGTAGATACGCAGTATTTT
>TRBD2|once|TRBV4-3|TRBJ2-1
CASSQGIAGGYNEQFF
TGCGCCAGCAGCCAAGGAATAGCGGGAGGGTACAATGAGCAGTTCTTC
>NA|NA|TRBV10-2|TRBJ1-3
CASSEPAGSSGNTIYF
TGCGCCAGCAGTGAGCCGGCGGGCAGCTCTGGAAACACCATATATTTT
>NA|NA|TRBV28|TRBJ1-5
CASMLGHQPQHF
TGTGCCAGCATGTTAGGCCACCAGCCCCAGCATTTT
>TRBD1|NA|TRBV24-1|TRBJ2-2
CATSDFGQGNTGELFF
TGTGCCACCAGTGATTTCGGACAGGGGAACACCGGGGAGCTGTTTTTT
>NA|NA|TRBV7-9|TRBJ1-6
CASSLSGGFYNSPLHF
TGTGCCAGCAGCCTGTCTGGCGGCTTTTATAATTCACCCCTCCACTTT
>TRBD2|once|TRBV4-1|TRBJ2-7
CASSQEIGLAGVEQYF
TGCGCCAGCAGCCAAGAAATTGGACTAGCGGGAGTCGAGCAGTACTTC
>NA|NA|TRBV19|TRBJ2-7
CASSTRGSSYEQYF
TGTGCCAGTAGTACCAGGGGAAGCTCCTACGAGCAGTACTTC
>TRBD2|NA|TRBV11-3|TRBJ2-5
CASSQTSGKETQYF
TGTGCCAGCAGCCAGACTAGCGGGAAAGAGACCCAGTACTTC
>NA|few|TRBV4-3|TRBJ1-6
CASSQESAYNSPLHF
TGCGCCAGCAGCCAAGAGTCAGCATATAATTCACCCCTCCACTTT
>NA|once|TRBV2|TRBJ2-7
CASSELPGTAYEQYF
TGTGCCAGCAGTGAGCTACCCGGGACGGCTTACGAGCAGTACTTC
>NA|NA|TRBV6-2/TRBV6-3|TRBJ1-2
CASSPFPAPGPVYGYTF
TGTGCCAGCAGTCCCTTCCCCGCCCCAGGGCCCGTCTATGGCTACACCTTC
>TRBD2|NA|TRBV4-3|TRBJ2-3
CASSQDSTGTSGSFLSQQTQYF
TGCGCCAGCAGCCAAGACTCCACGGGGACTAGCGGGAGTTTTCTCAGCCAGCAGACGCAGTATTTT
>NA|NA|TRBV5-4|TRBJ2-5
CASSVDSQETQYF
TGTGCCAGCAGCGTGGACAGTCAAGAGACCCAGTACTTC
>TRBD2|NA|TRBV25-1|TRBJ2-7
CASSEPLAGRDYEQYF
TGTGCCAGCAGTGAGCCTCTAGCGGGCAGAGATTACGAGCAGTACTTC
>TRBD1|NA|TRBV18|TRBJ2-7
CASSPRGQGDEQYF
TGTGCCAGCTCACCAAGGGGACAGGGTGACGAGCAGTACTTC
>NA|NA|TRBV6-1|TRBJ1-5
CASSEKVRGNLQPQHF
TGTGCCAGCAGTGAAAAAGTCAGGGGAAACTTACAGCCCCAGCATTTT
>TRBD2|NA|TRBV19|TRBJ2-2
CADLAGRVDGELFF
TGTGCCGACCTCGCGGGGAGGGTAGACGGGGAGCTGTTTTTT